The source of this T cell receptor (beta chain) is a study of T cell responses to AZD1222 COVID-19 vaccine. Study as a whole: Pooled together were second doses at about 4 or about 12 weeks. Study-level points and caveats: Regions left unmutated in variants are reportedly the target of nearly half of spike-specific TCRs. Regions 160-218 and 743-854 dominated among vaccine-associated CD4 TCRs spanning spike.

The CDR3 has 15 residues. V shed 0 bases and J shed 7 bases, with 13 bases lying between them. Germline V CDR1 and CDR2: MNHEY, SVGAGI. This table comes from immunoSEQ multiplex PCR, and its TCRdb copy is limited to in-frame clones, with some not included. The profile shows approximately 170,000 clones, about nine tenths of them singletons. Turning to this clone: Its antigen is undetermined.

The source is an adult in good health. The chain has TRBV6-5 and TRBJ2-4; maybe TRBD2 (6 bases). The specimen was peripheral blood, collected on day 0 of AZD1222 vaccination. The CDR3 nucleotides are TGTGCCAGCAGTTACTCGCGGGACGGAGGGAACATTCAGTACTTC. Translating it yields CASSYSRDGGNIQYF.